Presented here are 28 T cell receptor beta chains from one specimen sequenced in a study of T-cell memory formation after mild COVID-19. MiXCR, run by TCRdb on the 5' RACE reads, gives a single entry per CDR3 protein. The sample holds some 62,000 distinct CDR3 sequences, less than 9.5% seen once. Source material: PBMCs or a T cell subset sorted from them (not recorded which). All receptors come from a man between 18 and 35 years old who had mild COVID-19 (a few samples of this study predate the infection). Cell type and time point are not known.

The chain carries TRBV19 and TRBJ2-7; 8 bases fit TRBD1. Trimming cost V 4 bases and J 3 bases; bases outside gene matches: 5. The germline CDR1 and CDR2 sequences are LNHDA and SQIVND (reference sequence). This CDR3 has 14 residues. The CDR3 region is CASSSRTGFYEQYF. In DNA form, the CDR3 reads TGTGCCAGTAGTAGCCGGACAGGGTTCTACGAGCAGTACTTC.

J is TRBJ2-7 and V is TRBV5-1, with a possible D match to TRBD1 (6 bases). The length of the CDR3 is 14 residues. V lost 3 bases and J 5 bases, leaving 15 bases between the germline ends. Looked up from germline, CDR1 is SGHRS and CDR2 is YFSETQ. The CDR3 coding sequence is TGCGCCAGCAGCTCGTCACACAGGGAAGACGAGCAGTACTTC. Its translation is CASSSSHREDEQYF.

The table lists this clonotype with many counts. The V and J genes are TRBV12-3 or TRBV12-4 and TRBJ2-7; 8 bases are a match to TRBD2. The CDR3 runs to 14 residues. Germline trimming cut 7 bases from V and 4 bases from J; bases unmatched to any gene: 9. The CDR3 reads CASNQGPGGYEQYF. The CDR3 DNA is TGTGCCAGCAACCAAGGGCCGGGAGGGTACGAGCAGTACTTC.

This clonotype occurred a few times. CDR3 residues: CASSPSSGTGNTEAFF. Here the CDR3 DNA reads TGCGCCAGCAGCCCCTCAAGCGGGACGGGGAACACTGAAGCTTTCTTT. The rearrangement uses TRBV5-1 and TRBJ1-1; D is perhaps TRBD1 (5 bases). Germline V CDR1 and CDR2: SGHRS, YFSETQ. This CDR3 is built from 16 residues. The germline V and J ends were trimmed by 4 bases and 1 base, with 17 bases remaining between them.

The CDR3 sequence is CASSRGSSYNEQFF. CDR3 in DNA: TGTGCCAGCAGTCGGGGGAGCTCCTACAATGAGCAGTTCTTC. J is TRBJ2-1 and V is TRBV28, with D possibly being TRBD2 (6 bases). CDR1 is MDHEN and CDR2 is SYDVKM in the germline V gene. Trimming left V 5 bases short and J 0 bases short, with 8 bases between. The CDR3 runs to 14 residues.

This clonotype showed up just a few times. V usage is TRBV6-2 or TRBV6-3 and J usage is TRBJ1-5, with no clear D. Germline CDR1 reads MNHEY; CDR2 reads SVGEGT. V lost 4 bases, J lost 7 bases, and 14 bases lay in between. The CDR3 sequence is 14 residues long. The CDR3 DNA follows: TGTGCCAGCAGTTTTCGTGGTAGTAGCCAGCCCCAGCATTTT. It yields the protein CASSFRGSSQPQHF.

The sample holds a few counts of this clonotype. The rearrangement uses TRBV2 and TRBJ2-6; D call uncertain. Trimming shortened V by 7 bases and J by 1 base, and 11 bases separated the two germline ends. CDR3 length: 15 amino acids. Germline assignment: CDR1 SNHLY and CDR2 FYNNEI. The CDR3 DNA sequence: TGTGCCAGCAACTCGGGTTGGTCTGGGGCCAACGTCCTGACTTTC. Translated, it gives CASNSGWSGANVLTF.

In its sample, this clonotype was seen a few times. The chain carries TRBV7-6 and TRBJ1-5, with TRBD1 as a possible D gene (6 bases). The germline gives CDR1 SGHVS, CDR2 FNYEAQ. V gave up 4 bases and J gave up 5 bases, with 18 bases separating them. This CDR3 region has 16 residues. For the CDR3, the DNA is TGTGCCAGCAGCTCCGATGGGTGGGGGGCGGATCAGCCCCAGCATTTT. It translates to CASSSDGWGADQPQHF.

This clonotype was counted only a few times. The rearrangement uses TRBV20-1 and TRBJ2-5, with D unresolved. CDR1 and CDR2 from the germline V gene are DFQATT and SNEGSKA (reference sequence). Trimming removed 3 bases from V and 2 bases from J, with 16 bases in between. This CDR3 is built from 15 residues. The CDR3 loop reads CSARGPVGFQETQYF. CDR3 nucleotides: TGCAGTGCTAGGGGCCCTGTAGGGTTTCAAGAGACCCAGTACTTC.

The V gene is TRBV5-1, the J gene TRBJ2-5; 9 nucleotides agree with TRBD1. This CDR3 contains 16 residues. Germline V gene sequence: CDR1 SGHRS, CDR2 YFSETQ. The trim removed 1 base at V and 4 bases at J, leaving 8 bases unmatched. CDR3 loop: CASSLWAQGAVETQYF. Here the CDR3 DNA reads TGCGCCAGCAGCTTGTGGGCACAGGGGGCCGTAGAGACCCAGTACTTC.

The CDR3 loop reads CASSPRAMGQGDTEAFF. The CDR3 bases are TGTGCCAGCTCACCACGCGCTATGGGACAGGGTGACACTGAAGCTTTCTTT. The chain employs TRBV18 and TRBJ1-1, with TRBD1 identical over 9 bases. Germline trimming cut 1 base from V and 3 bases from J; bases unmatched to any gene: 9. The CDR3 has 17 amino acids. The germline V gene encodes CDR1 KGHSH and CDR2 LQKENI. The full variable domain, rest sourced from reference TRBV18 and TRBJ1-1, is NAGVMQNPRHLVRRRGQEARLRCSPMKGHSHVYWYRQLPEEGLKFMVYLQKENIIDESGMPKERFSAEFPKEGPSILRIQQVVRGDSAAYFCASSPRAMGQGDTEAFFGQGTRLTVV.

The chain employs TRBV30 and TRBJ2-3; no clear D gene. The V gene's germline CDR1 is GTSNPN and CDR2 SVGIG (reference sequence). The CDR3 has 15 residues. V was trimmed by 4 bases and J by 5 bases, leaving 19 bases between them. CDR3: CAWTWKGGRKDTQYF. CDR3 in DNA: TGTGCCTGGACGTGGAAAGGCGGAAGGAAAGATACGCAGTATTTT.

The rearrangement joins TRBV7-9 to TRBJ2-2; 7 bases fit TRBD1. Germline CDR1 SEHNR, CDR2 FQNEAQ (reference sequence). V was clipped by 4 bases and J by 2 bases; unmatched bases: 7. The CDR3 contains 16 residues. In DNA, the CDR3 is TGTGCCAGCAGCTCCCGGGACAGTGGAAACACCGGGGAGCTGTTTTTT. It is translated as CASSSRDSGNTGELFF.

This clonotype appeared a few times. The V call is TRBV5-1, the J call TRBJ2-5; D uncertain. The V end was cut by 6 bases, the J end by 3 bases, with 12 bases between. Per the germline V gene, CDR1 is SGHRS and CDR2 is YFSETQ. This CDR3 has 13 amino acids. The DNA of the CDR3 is TGCGCCAGCAAACGGGCCGCGGAAGAGACCCAGTACTTC. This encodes CASKRAAEETQYF.

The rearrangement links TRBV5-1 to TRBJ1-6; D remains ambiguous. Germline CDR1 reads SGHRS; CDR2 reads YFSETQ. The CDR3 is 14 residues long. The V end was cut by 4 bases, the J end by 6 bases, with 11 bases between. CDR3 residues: CASSPPEGNSPLHF. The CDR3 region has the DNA TGCGCCAGCAGCCCTCCGGAGGGTAATTCACCCCTCCACTTT.

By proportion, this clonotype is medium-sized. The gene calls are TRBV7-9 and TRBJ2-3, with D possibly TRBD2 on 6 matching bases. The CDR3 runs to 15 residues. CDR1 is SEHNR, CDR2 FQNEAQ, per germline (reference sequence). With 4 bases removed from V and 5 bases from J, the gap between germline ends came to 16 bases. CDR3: CASSSRAEGGDTQYF. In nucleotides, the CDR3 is TGTGCCAGCAGCTCACGAGCGGAGGGTGGAGATACGCAGTATTTT.

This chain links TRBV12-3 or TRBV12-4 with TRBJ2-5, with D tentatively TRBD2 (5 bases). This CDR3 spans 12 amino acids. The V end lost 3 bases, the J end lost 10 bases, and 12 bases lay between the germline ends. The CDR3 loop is CASSLSRGFQYF. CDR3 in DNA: TGTGCCAGCAGTTTGTCCCGGGGATTCCAGTACTTC.

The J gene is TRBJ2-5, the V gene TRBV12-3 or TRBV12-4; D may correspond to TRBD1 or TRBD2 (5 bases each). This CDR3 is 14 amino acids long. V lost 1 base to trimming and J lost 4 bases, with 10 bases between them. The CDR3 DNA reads TGTGCCAGCAGTTTAGGGGCAGGGAGAGAGACCCAGTACTTC. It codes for CASSLGAGRETQYF.

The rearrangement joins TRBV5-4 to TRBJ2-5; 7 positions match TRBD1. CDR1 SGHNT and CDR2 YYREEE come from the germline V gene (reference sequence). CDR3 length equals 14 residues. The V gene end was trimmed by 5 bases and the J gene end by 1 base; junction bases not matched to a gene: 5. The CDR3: CASRTTGSQETQYF. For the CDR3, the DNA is TGTGCCAGCAGGACGACAGGGAGCCAAGAGACCCAGTACTTC.

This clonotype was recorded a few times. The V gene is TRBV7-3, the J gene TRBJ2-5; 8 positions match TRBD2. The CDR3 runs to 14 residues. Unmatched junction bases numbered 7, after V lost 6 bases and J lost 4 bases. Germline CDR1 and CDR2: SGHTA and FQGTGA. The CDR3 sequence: CASRAGGAGETQYF. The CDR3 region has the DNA TGTGCCAGCAGAGCCGGGGGGGCGGGAGAGACCCAGTACTTC.

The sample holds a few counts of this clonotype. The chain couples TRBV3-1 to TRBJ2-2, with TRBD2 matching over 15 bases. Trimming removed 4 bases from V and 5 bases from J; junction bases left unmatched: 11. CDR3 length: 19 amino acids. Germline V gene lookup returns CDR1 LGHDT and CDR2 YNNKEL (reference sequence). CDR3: CASSLPRGLAGGWTGELFF. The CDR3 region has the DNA TGTGCCAGCAGCCTCCCCCGGGGACTAGCGGGGGGATGGACCGGGGAGCTGTTTTTT.

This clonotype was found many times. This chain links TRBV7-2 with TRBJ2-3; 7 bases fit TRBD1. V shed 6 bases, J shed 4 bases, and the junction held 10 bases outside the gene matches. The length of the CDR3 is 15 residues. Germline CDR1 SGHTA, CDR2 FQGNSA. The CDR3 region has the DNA TGTGCCAGCAGTGAGACCAGGGGGACCGCAGATACGCAGTATTTT. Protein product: CASSETRGTADTQYF.

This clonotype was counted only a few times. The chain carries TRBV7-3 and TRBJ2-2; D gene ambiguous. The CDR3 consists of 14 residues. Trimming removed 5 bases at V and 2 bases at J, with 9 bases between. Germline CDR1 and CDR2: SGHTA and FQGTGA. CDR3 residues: CASSTARNTGELFF. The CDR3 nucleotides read TGTGCCAGCAGCACCGCTAGAAACACCGGGGAGCTGTTTTTT.

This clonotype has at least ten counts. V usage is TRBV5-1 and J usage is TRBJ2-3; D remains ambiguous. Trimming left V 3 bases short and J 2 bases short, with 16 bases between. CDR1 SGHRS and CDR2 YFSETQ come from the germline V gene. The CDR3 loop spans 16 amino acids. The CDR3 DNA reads TGCGCCAGCAGCTCTGGTGCGCAGTCGATCACAGATACGCAGTATTTT. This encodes CASSSGAQSITDTQYF.

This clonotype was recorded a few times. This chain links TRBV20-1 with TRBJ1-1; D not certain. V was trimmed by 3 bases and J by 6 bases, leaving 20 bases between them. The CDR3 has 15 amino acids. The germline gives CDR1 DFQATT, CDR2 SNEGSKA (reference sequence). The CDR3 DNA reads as TGCAGTGCTAGTAATCCGGCAGACGCGAAGGCTGAAGCTTTCTTT. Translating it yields CSASNPADAKAEAFF.

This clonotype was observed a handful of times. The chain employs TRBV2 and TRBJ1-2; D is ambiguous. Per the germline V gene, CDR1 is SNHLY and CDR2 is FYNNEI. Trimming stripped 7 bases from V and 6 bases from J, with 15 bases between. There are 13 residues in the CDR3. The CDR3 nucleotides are TGTGCCAGCACCGGAGGGCTCCTAGATGGCTACACCTTC. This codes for CASTGGLLDGYTF.

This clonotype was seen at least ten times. The CDR3 region has the DNA TGCGCCAGCAGCCAAGGCCGGGCCGGGTTCTCCTACAATGAGCAGTTCTTC. Translated: CASSQGRAGFSYNEQFF. The V gene is TRBV4-1, the J gene TRBJ2-1; D remains unclear. The V gene's germline CDR1 is MGHRA and CDR2 YSYEKL. V lost 1 base to trimming and J lost 0 bases, with 13 bases between them. CDR3 length: 17 residues.

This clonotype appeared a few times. The CDR3 sequence is CASSIGQPNTEAFF. Written as DNA, the CDR3 is TGCGCCAGCAGCATCGGACAGCCGAACACTGAAGCTTTCTTT. V and J are TRBV5-1 and TRBJ1-1; D possibly corresponds to TRBD1 (6 bases). This CDR3 has 14 residues. V was cut by 4 bases and J by 1 base, with 11 bases left in between. CDR1 is SGHRS and CDR2 is YFSETQ in the germline V gene.